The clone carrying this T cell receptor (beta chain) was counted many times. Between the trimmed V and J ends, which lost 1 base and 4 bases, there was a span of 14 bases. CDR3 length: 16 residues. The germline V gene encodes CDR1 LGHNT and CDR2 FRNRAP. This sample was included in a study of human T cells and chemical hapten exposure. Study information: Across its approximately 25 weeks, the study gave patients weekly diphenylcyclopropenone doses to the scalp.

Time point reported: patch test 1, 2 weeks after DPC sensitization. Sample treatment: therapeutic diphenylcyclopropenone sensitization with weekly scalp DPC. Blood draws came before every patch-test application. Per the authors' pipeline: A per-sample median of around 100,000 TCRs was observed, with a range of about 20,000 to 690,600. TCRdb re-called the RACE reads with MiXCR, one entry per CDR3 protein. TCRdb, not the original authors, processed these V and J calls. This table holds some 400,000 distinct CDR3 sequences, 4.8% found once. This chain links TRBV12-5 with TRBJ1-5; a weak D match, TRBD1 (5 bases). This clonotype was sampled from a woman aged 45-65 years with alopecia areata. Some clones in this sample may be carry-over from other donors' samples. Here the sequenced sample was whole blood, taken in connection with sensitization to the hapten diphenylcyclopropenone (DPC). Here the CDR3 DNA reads TGTGCTAGTGGTTTGGCCCCTTCCAGGGCAAATCAGCCCCAGCATTTT. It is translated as CASGLAPSRANQPQHF.